Each of the 17 T cell receptor beta chains below was sequenced from the same sample in a study of CD8 T cells in ankylosing spondylitis. General study findings and limits: Under 10 highly homologous variants formed a TCR beta motif that appeared characteristic of ankylosing spondylitis blood.

These receptors' antigens are unknown. Via MiXCR, TCRdb re-called the 5' RACE reads, giving one row per CDR3 protein. The data hold approximately 540,000 distinct CDR3 sequences, with about 12% observed a single time. The sequencing sample was made of blood, either unsorted or a sorted T cell fraction (not recorded which). These receptors were taken from a male donor with ankylosing spondylitis.

The rearrangement joins TRBV29-1 to TRBJ2-7; 11 bases align to TRBD2. The junction had 3 bases not matched to a gene; V was cut back by 4 bases and J by 1 base. CDR1 SQVTM and CDR2 ANQGSEA come from the germline V gene. This CDR3 has 14 amino acids. The CDR3 is CSVASSGRSYEQYF. In DNA form, the CDR3 reads TGCAGCGTTGCTTCTAGCGGGAGGTCCTACGAGCAGTACTTC.

The chain employs TRBV29-1 and TRBJ2-7, with 8 bases identical to TRBD1. Germline V gene sequence: CDR1 SQVTM, CDR2 ANQGSEA. J was trimmed by 3 bases and V by 7 bases; bases with no gene match: 8. The CDR3 length is 13 residues. The CDR3 DNA sequence: TGCAGCGGTGGGACAGGCACAGGCTACGAGCAGTACTTC. It translates to CSGGTGTGYEQYF.

This clonotype was counted between two and nine times. The chain combines TRBV18 with TRBJ2-2, with 11 bases fitting TRBD2. The CDR3 totals 16 residues. V was pared by 3 bases and J by 6 bases, with 6 bases of the junction left unmatched. Germline V gene data show CDR1 as KGHSH and CDR2 as LQKENI. Here the CDR3 reads CASSPYLAGGAGELFF. In DNA form, the CDR3 reads TGTGCCAGCTCACCCTACCTAGCGGGAGGAGCCGGGGAGCTGTTTTTT. The full variable domain, completed using reference TRBV18 and TRBJ2-2, is NAGVMQNPRHLVRRRGQEARLRCSPMKGHSHVYWYRQLPEEGLKFMVYLQKENIIDESGMPKERFSAEFPKEGPSILRIQQVVRGDSAAYFCASSPYLAGGAGELFFGEGSRLTVL.

This clonotype was observed at least ten times. Written as DNA, the CDR3 is TGTGCCAGCAGCCCCGGACTCGCGTACGAGCAGTACGTC. Its protein is CASSPGLAYEQYV. The gene calls are TRBV12-3 or TRBV12-4 and TRBJ2-7, with TRBD2 as a possible D gene (5 bases). The V end was cut by 6 bases, the J end by 4 bases, with 13 bases between. The CDR3 runs to 13 residues.

The genes are TRBV12-3 or TRBV12-4 and TRBJ1-4; the D gene is possibly TRBD1 (5 bases). Trimming removed 3 bases at V and 3 bases at J, with 8 bases between. There are 14 residues in the CDR3. DNA of the CDR3: TGTGCCAGCAGTTTGTGGGGGGCTAATGAAAAACTGTTTTTT. This encodes CASSLWGANEKLFF.

V usage is TRBV7-8 and J usage is TRBJ2-7; D not certain. CDR3 length equals 16 residues. Trimming removed 5 bases at V and 4 bases at J, with 21 bases between. The germline V gene has CDR1 SGHVS and CDR2 FQNEAQ. The CDR3 loop is CASSLAGSRRIYEQYV. The CDR3 nucleotides read TGTGCCAGCAGCCTGGCCGGGTCCCGGAGAATTTACGAGCAGTACGTC.

This rearrangement joins TRBV29-1 to TRBJ2-2, with a possible D match to TRBD1 (6 bases). The germline gives CDR1 SQVTM, CDR2 ANQGSEA. The CDR3 spans 13 residues. V was shortened by 3 bases and J by 6 bases, with 11 bases between the two germline ends. Here the CDR3 reads CSVDPQGSGELFF. The CDR3 coding sequence is TGCAGCGTTGATCCACAGGGATCCGGGGAGCTGTTTTTT.

This rearrangement joins TRBV25-1 to TRBJ2-1; D possibly corresponds to TRBD2 (6 bases). Germline loops: CDR1 MGHDK, CDR2 SYGVNS. The CDR3 covers 17 residues. Trimming took 0 bases from V and 8 from J, leaving 20 bases between them. The DNA for the CDR3 is TGTGCCAGCAGTGAATACGGAGGAGGGCCGGGCATCGATGAGCAGTTCTTC. This gives the protein CASSEYGGGPGIDEQFF. Using reference TRBV25-1 and TRBJ2-1 for the parts outside the CDR3, the full variable domain is EADIYQTPRYLVIGTGKKITLECSQTMGHDKMYWYQQDPGMELHLIHYSYGVNSTEKGDLSSESTVSRIRTEHFPLTLESARPSHTSQYLCASSEYGGGPGIDEQFFGPGTRLTVL.

This sequence joins TRBV5-1 and TRBJ1-4, with 8 positions matching TRBD1. The CDR3 has 15 amino acids. Germline CDR1 is SGHRS and CDR2 is YFSETQ. After removal of 7 bases from V and 3 bases from J, the junction contained 8 bases not matched to a gene. Here the CDR3 reads CASRLQGAANEKLFF. The CDR3 region has the DNA TGCGCCAGCCGCCTTCAGGGGGCGGCTAATGAAAAACTGTTTTTT.

At least ten counts were recorded for this clonotype. The J gene is TRBJ2-1, the V gene TRBV7-9; TRBD2 aligns across 8 bases. The V segment lost 5 bases and the J segment 2 bases; nucleotides outside the gene matches: 8. The CDR3 spans 16 residues. Germline V gene data show CDR1 as SEHNR and CDR2 as FQNEAQ (reference sequence). This chain's CDR3 is CASSTHTSGTYNEQFF. The CDR3 region has the DNA TGTGCCAGCAGCACACATACTAGCGGTACCTACAATGAGCAGTTCTTC. The variable domain in full, completed from reference TRBV7-9 and TRBJ2-1, reads DTGVSQNPRHKITKRGQNVTFRCDPISEHNRLYWYRQTLGQGPEFLTYFQNEAQLEKSRLLSDRFSAERPKGSFSTLEIQRTEQGDSAMYLCASSTHTSGTYNEQFFGPGTRLTVL.

The chain joins TRBV6-1 to TRBJ1-5, with 7 bases lining up with TRBD1. The CDR3 spans 16 residues. V shed 6 bases and J 0 bases; nucleotides not matched to a gene: 8. CDR1 is MNHNS, CDR2 SASEGT, per germline. CDR3 bases: TGTGCCAGCAGGGACGGGACAGTTAATAGCAATCAGCCCCAGCATTTT. It specifies CASRDGTVNSNQPQHF.

J is TRBJ1-1 and V is TRBV19; D not certain. Per the germline V gene, CDR1 is LNHDA and CDR2 is SQIVND (reference sequence). The CDR3 runs 12 residues. Trimming pared 6 bases from V and 8 bases from J, leaving 13 bases between. This CDR3 reads CASSLRLEEAFF. The CDR3 nucleotides read TGTGCCAGTAGCCTCCGTCTCGAGGAAGCTTTCTTT.

The chain is built from TRBV5-1 and TRBJ1-2; unclear D gene. Trimming pared 4 bases from V and 3 bases from J, leaving 16 bases between. This CDR3 comprises 15 residues. Germline V gene sequence: CDR1 SGHRS, CDR2 YFSETQ. This chain's CDR3 is CASSISGTEDYGYTF. DNA for the CDR3: TGCGCCAGCAGCATAAGCGGCACAGAGGACTATGGCTACACCTTC.

Ten or more counts support this clonotype. V gene TRBV20-1 combines with J gene TRBJ2-5; 10 bases map to TRBD2. V lost 7 bases, J lost 4 bases, and 15 bases stayed unmatched. Per germline, CDR1 DFQATT and CDR2 SNEGSKA (reference sequence). The CDR3 contains 16 residues. CDR3 nucleotide sequence: TGCAGTGACTCGCCTTGGACTAGCGGAGAAGGAGAGACCCAGTACTTC. It yields the protein CSDSPWTSGEGETQYF.

The V gene is TRBV2, the J gene TRBJ2-2, with D perhaps TRBD1 or TRBD2 (6 bases each). V lost 11 bases and J 1 base, leaving 8 bases between the germline ends. This CDR3 region has 12 residues. CDR1 is SNHLY, CDR2 FYNNEI, per germline. The CDR3 region is CAGGGNTGELFF. The CDR3 bases are TGTGCCGGAGGGGGGAACACCGGGGAGCTGTTTTTT.

V gene TRBV20-1 combines with J gene TRBJ2-5, with TRBD1 identical over 11 bases. CDR3 length: 15 amino acids. V dropped 2 bases and J dropped 4; count of bases not matched to a gene: 6. Germline V gene data show CDR1 as DFQATT and CDR2 as SNEGSKA (reference sequence). The CDR3 DNA reads TGCAGTGCTAGAAAACCCGGGACAGGGGGAGAGACCCAGTACTTC. This codes for CSARKPGTGGETQYF.

The gene calls are TRBV5-1 and TRBJ1-1, with D perhaps TRBD1 (5 bases). V was trimmed by 2 bases and J by 1 base, leaving 12 bases between them. Germline V gene data show CDR1 as SGHRS and CDR2 as YFSETQ. The CDR3 has 15 amino acids. The CDR3 here is CASSFAGGPNTEAFF. In DNA form, the CDR3 reads TGCGCCAGCAGCTTCGCTGGGGGACCGAACACTGAAGCTTTCTTT. The whole variable domain, remainder taken from reference TRBV5-1 and TRBJ1-1, is KAGVTQTPRYLIKTRGQQVTLSCSPISGHRSVSWYQQTPGQGLQFLFEYFSETQRNKGNFPGRFSGRQFSNSRSEMNVSTLELGDSALYLCASSFAGGPNTEAFFGQGTRLTVV.